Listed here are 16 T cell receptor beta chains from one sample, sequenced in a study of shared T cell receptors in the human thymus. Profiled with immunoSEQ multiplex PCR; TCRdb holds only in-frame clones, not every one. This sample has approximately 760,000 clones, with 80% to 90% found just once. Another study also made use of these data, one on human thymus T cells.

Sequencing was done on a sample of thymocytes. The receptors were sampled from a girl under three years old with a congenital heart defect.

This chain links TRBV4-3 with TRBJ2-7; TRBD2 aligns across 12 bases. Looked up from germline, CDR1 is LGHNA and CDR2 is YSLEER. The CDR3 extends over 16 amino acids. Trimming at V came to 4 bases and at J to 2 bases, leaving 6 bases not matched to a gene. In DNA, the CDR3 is TGCGCCAGCAGCCGCCGACTAGCGGGGGCTCCCTACGAGCAGTACTTC. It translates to CASSRRLAGAPYEQYF.

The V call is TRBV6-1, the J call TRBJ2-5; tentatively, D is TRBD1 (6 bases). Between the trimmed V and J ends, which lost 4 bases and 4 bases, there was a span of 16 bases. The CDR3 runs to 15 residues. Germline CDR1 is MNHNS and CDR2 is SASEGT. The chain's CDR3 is CASSVRNRAGETQYF. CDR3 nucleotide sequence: TGTGCCAGCAGTGTGCGGAACAGGGCGGGAGAGACCCAGTACTTC.

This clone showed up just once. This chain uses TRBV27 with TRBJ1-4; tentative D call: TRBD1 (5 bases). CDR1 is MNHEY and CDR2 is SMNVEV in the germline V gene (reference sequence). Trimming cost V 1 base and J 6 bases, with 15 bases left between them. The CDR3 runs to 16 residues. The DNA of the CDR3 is TGTGCCAGCAGTTTATGGGGCGGGGGTAGAGATGAAAAACTGTTTTTT. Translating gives CASSLWGGGRDEKLFF. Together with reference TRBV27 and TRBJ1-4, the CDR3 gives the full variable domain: EAQVTQNPRYLITVTGKKLTVTCSQNMNHEYMSWYRQDPGLGLRQIYYSMNVEVTDKGDVPEGYKVSRKEKRNFPLILESPSPNQTSLYFCASSLWGGGRDEKLFFGSGTQLSVL.

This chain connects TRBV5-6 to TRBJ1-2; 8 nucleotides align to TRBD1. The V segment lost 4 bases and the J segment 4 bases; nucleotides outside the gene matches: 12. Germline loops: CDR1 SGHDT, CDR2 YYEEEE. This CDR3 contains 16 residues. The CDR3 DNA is TGTGCCAGCAGCAGGCGACAGGGGTCGGCTTTCTATGGCTACACCTTC. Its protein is CASSRRQGSAFYGYTF. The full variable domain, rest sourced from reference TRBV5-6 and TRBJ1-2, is DAGVTQSPTHLIKTRGQQVTLRCSPKSGHDTVSWYQQALGQGPQFIFQYYEEEERQRGNFPDRFSGHQFPNYSSELNVNALLLGDSALYLCASSRRQGSAFYGYTFGSGTRLTVV.

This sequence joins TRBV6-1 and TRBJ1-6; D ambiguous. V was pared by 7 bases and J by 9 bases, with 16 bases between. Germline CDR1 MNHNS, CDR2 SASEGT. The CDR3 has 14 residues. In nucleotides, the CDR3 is TGTGCCAGCACCCTGAGGAGCAGAGGTTCACCCCTCCACTTT. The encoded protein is CASTLRSRGSPLHF.

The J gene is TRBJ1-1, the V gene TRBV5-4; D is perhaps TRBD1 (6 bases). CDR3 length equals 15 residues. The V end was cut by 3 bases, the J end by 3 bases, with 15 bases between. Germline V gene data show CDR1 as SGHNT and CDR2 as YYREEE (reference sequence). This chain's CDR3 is CASSYPDRPDTEAFF. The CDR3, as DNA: TGTGCCAGCAGCTACCCTGACAGGCCCGACACTGAAGCTTTCTTT.

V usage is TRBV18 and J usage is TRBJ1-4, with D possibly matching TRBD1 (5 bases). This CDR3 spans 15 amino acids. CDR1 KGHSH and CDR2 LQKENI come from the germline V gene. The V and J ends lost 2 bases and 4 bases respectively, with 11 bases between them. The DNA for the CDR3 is TGTGCCAGCTCACCAGGAGGGGTCTTTAATGAAAAACTGTTTTTT. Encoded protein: CASSPGGVFNEKLFF.

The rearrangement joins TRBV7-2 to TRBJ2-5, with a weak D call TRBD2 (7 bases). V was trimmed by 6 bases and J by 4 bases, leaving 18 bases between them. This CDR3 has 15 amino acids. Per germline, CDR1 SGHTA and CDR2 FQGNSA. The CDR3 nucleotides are TGTGCCAGCAGAAGGGTGGGGGGGCGCGCAGAGACCCAGTACTTC. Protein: CASRRVGGRAETQYF.

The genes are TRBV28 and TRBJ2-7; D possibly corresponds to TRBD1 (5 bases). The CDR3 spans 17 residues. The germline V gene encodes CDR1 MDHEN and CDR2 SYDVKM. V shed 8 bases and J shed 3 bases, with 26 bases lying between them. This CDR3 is CASQGLNPGQMHYEQYF. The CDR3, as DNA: TGTGCCAGCCAGGGATTAAATCCGGGCCAGATGCACTACGAGCAGTACTTC.

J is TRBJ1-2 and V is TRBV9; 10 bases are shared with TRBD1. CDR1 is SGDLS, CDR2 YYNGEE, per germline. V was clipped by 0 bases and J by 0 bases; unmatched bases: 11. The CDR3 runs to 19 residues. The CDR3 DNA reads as TGTGCCAGCAGCGTAGCTTGGTGGGACAGGGGACCTTCTAACTATGGCTACACCTTC. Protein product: CASSVAWWDRGPSNYGYTF.

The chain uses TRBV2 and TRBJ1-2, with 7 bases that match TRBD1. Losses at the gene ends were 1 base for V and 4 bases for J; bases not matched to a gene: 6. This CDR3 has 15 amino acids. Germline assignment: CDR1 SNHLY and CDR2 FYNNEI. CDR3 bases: TGTGCCAGCAGTGAAGTGCTTGGACAGGTCTATGGCTACACCTTC. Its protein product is CASSEVLGQVYGYTF.

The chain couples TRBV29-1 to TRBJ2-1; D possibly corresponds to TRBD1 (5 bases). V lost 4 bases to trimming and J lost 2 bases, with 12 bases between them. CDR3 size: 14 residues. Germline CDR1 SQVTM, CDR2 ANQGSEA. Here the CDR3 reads CSVGPGITYNEQFF. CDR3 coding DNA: TGCAGCGTTGGGCCAGGGATCACCTACAATGAGCAGTTCTTC.

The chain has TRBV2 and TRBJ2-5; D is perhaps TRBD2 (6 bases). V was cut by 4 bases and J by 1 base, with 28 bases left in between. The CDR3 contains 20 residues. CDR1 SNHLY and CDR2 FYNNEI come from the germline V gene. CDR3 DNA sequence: TGTGCCAGCAGTGTGTGTCTCACCCTACTCCAAGGGGAGGTCCAAGAGACCCAGTACTTC. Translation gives CASSVCLTLLQGEVQETQYF.

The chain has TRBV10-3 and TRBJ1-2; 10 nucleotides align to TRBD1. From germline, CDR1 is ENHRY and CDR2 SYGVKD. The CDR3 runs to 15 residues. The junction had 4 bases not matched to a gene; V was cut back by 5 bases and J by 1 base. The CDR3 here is CAISSGTGDNYGYTF. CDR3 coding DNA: TGTGCCATCAGTTCCGGGACAGGGGATAACTATGGCTACACCTTC.

The CDR3 DNA follows: TGCGCCAGCAGCTTGGCTTTTGGGACAGGGGGCTCGGGACACTATGGCTACACCTTC. It specifies CASSLAFGTGGSGHYGYTF. The genes are TRBV5-1 and TRBJ1-2; 12 bases line up with TRBD1. V shed 0 bases and J 3 bases; nucleotides not matched to a gene: 12. The length of the CDR3 is 19 residues. Germline V CDR1 and CDR2: SGHRS, YFSETQ. The whole variable domain, remainder taken from reference TRBV5-1 and TRBJ1-2, is KAGVTQTPRYLIKTRGQQVTLSCSPISGHRSVSWYQQTPGQGLQFLFEYFSETQRNKGNFPGRFSGRQFSNSRSEMNVSTLELGDSALYLCASSLAFGTGGSGHYGYTFGSGTRLTVV.

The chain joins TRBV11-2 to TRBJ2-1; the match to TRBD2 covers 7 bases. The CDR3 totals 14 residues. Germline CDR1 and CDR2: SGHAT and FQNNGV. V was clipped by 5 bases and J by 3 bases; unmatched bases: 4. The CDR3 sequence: CASSTSGGYNEQFF. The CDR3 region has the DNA TGTGCCAGCAGCACCTCGGGGGGCTACAATGAGCAGTTCTTC.